A selection of T cell receptor beta chains follows, all from one sample in a study of graft-versus-host responses after intestinal transplantation. Measured with immunoSEQ multiplex PCR; TCRdb has only the in-frame clones, and not every one. Among 90,000 to 150,000 clones listed, roughly 95% were seen once. Their antigens remain unidentified. Sequenced here: unstimulated CD8+ T cells sorted from spleen or lymph node cells, sampled before intestinal transplant. These receptor sequences come from a human donor who received an intestinal transplant. The CDR3 runs from the conserved cysteine through the conserved F or W. A D gene is named only where the DNA matches it firmly.

cdr3_length,v_call,j_call,d_call,cdr3_aa,cdr3_nt
14,TRBV15,TRBJ2-7,.,CATSRERGDYEQYF,TGTGCCACCAGCAGAGAGAGGGGGGACTACGAGCAGTACTTC
15,TRBV29-1,TRBJ2-3,TRBD2,CSAGPTSGYTDTQYF,TGCAGCGCCGGCCCGACTAGCGGGTACACAGATACGCAGTATTTT
17,TRBV11-2,TRBJ2-1,TRBD2,CASSPGVASGSLGEQFF,TGTGCCAGCAGCCCAGGGGTGGCTAGCGGGAGTTTGGGGGAGCAGTTCTTC
15,TRBV7-9,TRBJ2-1,TRBD1,CASSSQETGDNEQFF,TGTGCCAGCAGCTCACAGGAAACAGGGGACAATGAGCAGTTCTTC
15,TRBV5-1,TRBJ2-5,.,CASSSTGLRQETQYF,TGCGCCAGCAGCTCCACCGGACTGCGTCAAGAGACCCAGTACTTC
15,TRBV9,TRBJ2-1,TRBD2,CASSPGTIFGNEQFF,TGTGCCAGCAGCCCAGGGACTATCTTCGGCAATGAGCAGTTCTTC
15,TRBV9,TRBJ2-5,.,CASSATDDYQETQYF,TGTGCCAGCAGCGCGACGGACGATTACCAAGAGACCCAGTACTTC
14,TRBV6-1,TRBJ1-2,TRBD1,CASAPTGERGGYTF,TGTGCCAGCGCTCCCACAGGGGAACGCGGCGGCTACACCTTC
15,TRBV4-1,TRBJ1-2,.,CASSQALRDSYGYTF,TGCGCCAGCAGCCAAGCGTTAAGAGATTCGTATGGCTACACCTTC
16,TRBV5-3,TRBJ1-1,TRBD1,CARSLECWGQHTEAFF,TGTGCCAGAAGCTTGGAATGTTGGGGACAGCACACTGAAGCTTTCTTT
12,TRBV19,TRBJ2-7,.,CASLGSSYEQYF,TGTGCCAGTTTAGGGAGCTCCTACGAGCAGTACTTC
14,TRBV11-2,TRBJ1-1,TRBD1,CASSKGQGTTEAFF,TGTGCCAGCAGCAAGGGACAGGGGACCACTGAAGCTTTCTTT
17,TRBV11-2,TRBJ2-7,.,CASSSGRDFTLFYEQYF,TGTGCCAGCAGCTCAGGTCGGGACTTTACCCTCTTCTACGAGCAGTACTTC
15,TRBV29-1,TRBJ1-2,.,CSVEDLGAPRIGYTF,TGCAGCGTTGAAGATCTAGGGGCCCCGAGGATTGGCTACACCTTC
15,TRBV4-3,TRBJ1-5,.,CASSQDGGSNQPQHF,TGCGCCAGCAGCCAAGATGGGGGTAGCAATCAGCCCCAGCATTTT
17,TRBV7-3,TRBJ2-1,.,CASSLNPPRLTYNEQFF,TGTGCCAGCAGCTTAAATCCCCCGCGACTAACCTACAATGAGCAGTTCTTC